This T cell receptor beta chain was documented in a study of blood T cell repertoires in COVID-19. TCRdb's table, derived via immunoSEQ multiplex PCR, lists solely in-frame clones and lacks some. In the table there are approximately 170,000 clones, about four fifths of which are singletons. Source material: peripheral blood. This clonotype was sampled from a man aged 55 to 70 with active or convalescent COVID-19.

The CDR3 loop is CASSIVQANTGELFF. CDR3 DNA: TGTGCCAGTAGTATCGTACAGGCGAACACCGGGGAGCTGTTTTTT. The gene calls are TRBV19 and TRBJ2-2, with D tentatively TRBD1 (5 bases). This CDR3 has 15 amino acids. The germline gives CDR1 LNHDA, CDR2 SQIVND (reference sequence). Trimming cost V 3 bases and J 0 bases, with 8 bases left between them.